This TCR beta chain was observed in a study of blood T cell repertoires in COVID-19. Either two negative PCRs, clearance, or symptom resolution qualified Cohort 3 donors as recovered. A remark on this clone: The same CDR3 can be traced to other DNA sequences in this sample.

The J segment lost 2 bases and the V segment lost 4 bases, leaving 5 bases of the junction unmatched. Germline values: CDR1 SGHRS, CDR2 YFSETQ. The CDR3 has 14 amino acids. In the original workflow: Reference gene primer amplification gave nucleated cell count estimates. Sequencing was performed with immunoSEQ multiplex PCR; in TCRdb, only in-frame clones are kept and a portion is missing. V and J calls and clone size are as listed in that table; D and trimming were resolved from the DNA. Counted here are fewer than 400,000 clones, around nine tenths occurring once; the ten biggest clones make up 10%.

The sequence was obtained from a woman aged 45-65 years who had recovered from COVID-19. The chain couples TRBV5-1 to TRBJ2-5, with 7 bases that match TRBD1. Sequencing was performed on PBMCs or T cells enriched from blood (not recorded which). The CDR3 here is CASSPGTAQETQYF. CDR3 coding DNA: TGCGCCAGCAGCCCAGGGACAGCACAAGAGACCCAGTACTTC.